This T cell receptor (beta chain) emerged from a study of shared clonotypes between healthy human individuals. Study context: The plates for each donor numbered three CD4 naive, three CD4 memory, two CD8 naive and one CD8 memory. Overall study findings and caveats: A small donor pool kept down the genetic and exposure-history diversity that was represented. Across a handful of donors, naive CD4 shared 5% to 6.5%, naive CD8 more than 3%, memory CD4 2% to 2.5%, memory CD8 about 0.4%.

Here immunoSEQ multiplex PCR was the method, and the copy in TCRdb shows in-frame clones only, minus some. The sample yields 1.6 million or so clones, approximately 98.5% seen once. Donors were healthy HIV-negative adults without recent acute infections or vaccinations. As concerns this clone: The antigen is undetermined.

This CDR3 region has 15 residues. V dropped 4 bases and J dropped 6 bases, with 19 bases sitting between them. Per germline, CDR1 SGHRS and CDR2 YFSETQ. The V and J genes are TRBV5-1 and TRBJ1-1; D might be TRBD1 (6 bases). This TCR was recovered from a man under 40 in good health. Sequenced material: naive CD4+ T cells sorted from blood. Stated subset: CD45RA+ positively selected. The CDR3 here is CASSPGIGQTPEAFF. CDR3 bases: TGCGCCAGCAGCCCGGGCATTGGACAGACACCTGAAGCTTTCTTT.